The rows below give T cell receptor beta chains drawn from one sample of a study of shared clonotypes between healthy human individuals. Libraries were prepared by immunoSEQ multiplex PCR; TCRdb keeps only in-frame clonotypes and omits some of them. Among about 990,000 clones listed, around 82% were seen once. The sequenced material came from memory CD4+ T cells from PBMCs. These receptors were collected from a man aged 18 to 35 in good health. Some clones in this sample may be carry-over from other donors' samples. Each CDR3 is given without its conserved first and last residue.

j_call: TRBJ2-3
v_call: TRBV7-2
cdr3_length: 11
cdr3_aa: ASSLMGGRTQY

j_call: TRBJ1-5
v_call: TRBV2
cdr3_length: 11
cdr3_aa: ASSPLGNQPQH

j_call: TRBJ2-7
v_call: TRBV7-2
cdr3_length: 13
cdr3_aa: ASSLVGLTSYEQY

j_call: TRBJ2-4
v_call: TRBV28
cdr3_length: 12
cdr3_aa: ASRSPGGWGIQY

j_call: TRBJ2-7
v_call: TRBV10-2
cdr3_length: 14
cdr3_aa: ASSALRGSYRDEQY

j_call: TRBJ1-2
v_call: TRBV7-2
cdr3_length: 12
cdr3_aa: ASSLAVGANGYT

j_call: TRBJ1-1
v_call: TRBV15
cdr3_length: 11
cdr3_aa: ATSRVLGPEAF

j_call: TRBJ2-3
v_call: TRBV28
cdr3_length: 15
cdr3_aa: ASSPGTSGRMTDTQY

j_call: TRBJ2-2
v_call: TRBV11-1
cdr3_length: 12
cdr3_aa: ASSFLRNTGELF

j_call: TRBJ1-2
v_call: TRBV28
cdr3_length: 13
cdr3_aa: ASQSTPGSYYGYT

j_call: TRBJ1-1
v_call: TRBV18
cdr3_length: 12
cdr3_aa: ASSPRDANTEAF

j_call: TRBJ2-7
v_call: TRBV28
cdr3_length: 11
cdr3_aa: ATKRTGRYEQY

j_call: TRBJ2-1
v_call: TRBV7-2
cdr3_length: 13
cdr3_aa: ASSPSLGLPNEQF

j_call: TRBJ2-3
v_call: TRBV28
cdr3_length: 14
cdr3_aa: ASSLPTGGVADTQY

j_call: TRBJ2-7
v_call: TRBV7-2
cdr3_length: 15
cdr3_aa: ASNSSPRPAGAYEQY

j_call: TRBJ2-1
v_call: TRBV28
cdr3_length: 16
cdr3_aa: ASSPGRLGLAVNEEQF

j_call: TRBJ2-7
v_call: TRBV6-1
cdr3_length: 11
cdr3_aa: ASRITGAYEQY